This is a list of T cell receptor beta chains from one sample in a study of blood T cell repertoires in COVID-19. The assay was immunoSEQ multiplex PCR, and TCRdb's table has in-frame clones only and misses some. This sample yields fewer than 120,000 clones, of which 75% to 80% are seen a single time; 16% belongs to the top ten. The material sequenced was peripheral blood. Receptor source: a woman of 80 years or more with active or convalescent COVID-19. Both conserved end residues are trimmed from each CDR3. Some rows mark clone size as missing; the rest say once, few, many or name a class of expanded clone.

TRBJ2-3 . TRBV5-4 ASSLFSGSADTQY
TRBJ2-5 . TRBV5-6 ASSLAGWGDRGETQY
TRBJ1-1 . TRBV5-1 ASSATGGDTEAF
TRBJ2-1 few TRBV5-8 ASSPGLAPQIDEQF
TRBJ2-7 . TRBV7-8 ASSLGLAGTYEQY
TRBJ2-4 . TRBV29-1 SVTPPGLGNIQY
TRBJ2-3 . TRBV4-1 ASSQESTSGSPDTQY
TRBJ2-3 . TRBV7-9 ASSLAGRGGDTQY
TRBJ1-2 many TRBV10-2 ASRGTESNYGYT
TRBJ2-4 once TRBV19 ASSRGTGGPKNIQY
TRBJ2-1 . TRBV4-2 ASSQEVARNEQF
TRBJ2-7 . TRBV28 ASSNRFYEQY
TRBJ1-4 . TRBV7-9 ASSPTGGAGEKLF
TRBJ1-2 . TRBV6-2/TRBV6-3 ASSRTGARGGYT
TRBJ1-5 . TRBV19 ASLAGGSQPQH
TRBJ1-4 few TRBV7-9 ASSLAPTGPNEKLF
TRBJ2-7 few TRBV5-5 ASSTGTSSYEQY
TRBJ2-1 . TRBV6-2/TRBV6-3 ASSSQLAGANNEQF
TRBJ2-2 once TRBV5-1 ASSVGTDTGELF
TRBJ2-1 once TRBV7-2 ASSFDWSYNEQF
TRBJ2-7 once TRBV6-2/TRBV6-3 ASSAPGTSGPYEQY
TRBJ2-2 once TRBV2 ASSQTGVNTGELF
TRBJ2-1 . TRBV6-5 ASSLVGGLKNEQF
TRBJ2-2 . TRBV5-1 ASSWGPRDTGELF
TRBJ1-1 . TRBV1 TSSQDDAPEQNTEAF
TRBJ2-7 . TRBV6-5 ASRGSGSGSYEQY
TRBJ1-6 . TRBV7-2 ASSLARGGSLH
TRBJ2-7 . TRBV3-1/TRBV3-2 ASSSSGRSSYEQY
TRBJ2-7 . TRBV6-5 ASSYWDGRIAEQY